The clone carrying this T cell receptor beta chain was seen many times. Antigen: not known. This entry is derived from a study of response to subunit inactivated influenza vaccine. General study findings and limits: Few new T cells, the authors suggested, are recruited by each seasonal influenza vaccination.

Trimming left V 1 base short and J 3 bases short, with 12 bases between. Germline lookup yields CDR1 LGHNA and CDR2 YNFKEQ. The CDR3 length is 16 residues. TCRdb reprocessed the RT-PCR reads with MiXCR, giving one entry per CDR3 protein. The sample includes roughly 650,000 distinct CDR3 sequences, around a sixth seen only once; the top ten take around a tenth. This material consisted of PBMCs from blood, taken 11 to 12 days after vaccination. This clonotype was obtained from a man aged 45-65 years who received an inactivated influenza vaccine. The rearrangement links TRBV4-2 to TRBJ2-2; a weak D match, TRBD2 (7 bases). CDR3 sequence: CASSQVQGGDTGELFF. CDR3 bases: TGTGCCAGCAGCCAAGTTCAAGGGGGGGACACCGGGGAGCTGTTTTTT.